A single sample gave rise to the 32 T cell receptor beta chains below, sequenced in a study of blood T cell repertoires in COVID-19. Libraries were prepared by immunoSEQ multiplex PCR; TCRdb keeps only in-frame clonotypes and omits some of them. The sample lists 65,000 to 70,000 clones; 60% to 85% were seen once. The sequenced sample consisted of peripheral blood. The receptor set was obtained from a human donor in a cohort sampled during active COVID-19.

V is TRBV5-1 and J is TRBJ2-7; D is possibly TRBD1 (6 bases). The CDR3 has 15 residues. Germline V CDR1 and CDR2: SGHRS, YFSETQ. Trimming cost V 0 bases and J 3 bases, with 13 bases left between them. In DNA form, the CDR3 reads TGCGCCAGCAGCTTGGAAGGCAGGGGAAGCTACGAGCAGTACTTC. Its translation is CASSLEGRGSYEQYF.

The chain carries TRBV4-3 and TRBJ1-6; 8 bases map to TRBD1. With 6 bases clipped from V and 10 bases from J, the junction kept 8 bases outside the gene matches. Germline loops: CDR1 LGHNA, CDR2 YSLEER. This CDR3 is 14 amino acids long. The CDR3 loop reads CASRSGGRESPLHF. CDR3 DNA sequence: TGCGCCAGCAGGTCAGGGGGCCGGGAGTCACCCCTCCACTTT.

The J gene is TRBJ1-2, the V gene TRBV7-2; 9 nucleotides align to TRBD1. Trimming at V came to 1 base and at J to 0 bases, leaving 3 bases not matched to a gene. The CDR3 runs to 16 residues. Germline CDR1 SGHTA, CDR2 FQGNSA. The chain's CDR3 is CASSLGGQGSNYGYTF. The CDR3 DNA reads TGTGCCAGCAGCTTAGGGGGACAGGGCTCTAACTATGGCTACACCTTC.

This clone was recorded only once. The V call is TRBV1, the J call TRBJ1-5; TRBD1 was called by the table and not checked on the DNA. TRBV1 is recorded as a pseudogene. CDR3 length: 17 amino acids. The CDR3 DNA is TGCACCAGCAGCCTTTTCAACAGGGAGCGTTATTCTCAGCCCCAGCATTTT. Amino acids: CTSSLFNRERYSQPQHF.

This chain connects TRBV7-2 to TRBJ2-7, with 7 nucleotides matching TRBD1. The CDR3 is 13 amino acids. The V gene end was trimmed by 3 bases and the J gene end by 6 bases; junction bases not matched to a gene: 5. CDR1 and CDR2 (germline): SGHTA, FQGNSA. Written as DNA, the CDR3 is TGTGCCAGCAGCTTTGACAGGGTGAGCGAGCAGTACTTC. Protein product: CASSFDRVSEQYF.

This sequence joins TRBV27 and TRBJ1-2, with D possibly being TRBD1 (5 bases). The CDR3 is made up of 16 amino acids. V was clipped by 5 bases and J by 0 bases, with 16 bases between them. CDR1 MNHEY and CDR2 SMNVEV come from the germline V gene (reference sequence). CDR3 coding DNA: TGTGCCAGCAGTCCTCGAAGGGAAGGGGCTAACTATGGCTACACCTTC. As protein: CASSPRREGANYGYTF.

There are a few counts of this clone. This sequence joins TRBV19 and TRBJ2-1; 10 bases match TRBD2. The ends lost 7 bases at V and 6 bases at J; junction bases unmatched: 12. Germline loops: CDR1 LNHDA, CDR2 SQIVND (reference sequence). The CDR3 loop spans 16 amino acids. CDR3 in amino acids: CASTSTGTSVLNEQFF. The CDR3 DNA sequence: TGTGCCAGTACGAGCACGGGGACTAGCGTCCTCAATGAGCAGTTCTTC. The full variable domain, rest sourced from reference TRBV19 and TRBJ2-1, is DGGITQSPKYLFRKEGQNVTLSCEQNLNHDAMYWYRQDPGQGLRLIYYSQIVNDFQKGDIAEGYSVSREKKESFPLTVTSAQKNPTAFYLCASTSTGTSVLNEQFFGPGTRLTVL.

The rearrangement links TRBV14 to TRBJ1-1; unclear D gene. This CDR3 region has 11 residues. V lost 0 bases, J lost 11 bases, and 7 bases lay in between. CDR1 and CDR2 from the germline V gene are SGHDN and FVKESK. The CDR3 loop is CASSQDFVAFF. CDR3 DNA sequence: TGTGCCAGCAGCCAAGATTTCGTGGCTTTCTTT.

V usage is TRBV12-3 or TRBV12-4 and J usage is TRBJ2-7; weak D call: TRBD2 (5 bases). V was cut by 6 bases and J by 4 bases, with 7 bases left in between. The CDR3 extends over 11 amino acids. In DNA form, the CDR3 reads TGTGCCAGCAGCCCGGGGTACGAGCAGTACTTC. Protein: CASSPGYEQYF.

About this clone: At one end, the junction sequence differs from germline, possibly due to a read error. The gene calls are TRBV12-3 or TRBV12-4 and TRBJ2-7; D is unresolved. This CDR3 is built from 11 residues. The CDR3 here is CASSPSFEQYF. The CDR3 bases are TGTGCCAGCAGTCCCTCCTTCGAGCAGTACTTC.

V and J are TRBV3-1 (or the pseudogene TRBV3-2) and TRBJ1-5; 9 nucleotides match TRBD1. The CDR3 loop spans 15 amino acids. The germline V gene has CDR1 LGHDT and CDR2 YNNKEL (reference sequence). With V trimmed by 1 base and J by 9 bases, 7 bases remained unmatched. The CDR3 region is CASSQVGTGRPPQHF. The DNA of the CDR3 is TGTGCCAGCAGCCAAGTAGGGACAGGGAGACCGCCCCAGCATTTT.

The gene calls are TRBV5-1 and TRBJ1-6; TRBD1 agrees at 9 bases. V lost 1 base to trimming and J lost 4 bases; unmatched junction nucleotides: 6. This CDR3 has 17 amino acids. Germline CDR1 and CDR2: SGHRS and YFSETQ. CDR3 DNA sequence: TGCGCCAGCAGCTTGAGGACAGGGGAGGGGTATAATTCACCCCTCCACTTT. Translated: CASSLRTGEGYNSPLHF.

The chain uses TRBV6-2 or TRBV6-3 and TRBJ1-5; D may be TRBD1 (5 bases). Germline assignment: CDR1 MNHEY and CDR2 SVGEGT. CDR3 size: 12 residues. Trimming cost V 5 bases and J 6 bases, with 8 bases left between them. DNA of the CDR3: TGTGCCAGCAGTCTACAGGCTCAGCCCCAGCATTTT. Translating it yields CASSLQAQPQHF.

The chain combines TRBV19 with TRBJ2-1, with 8 bases identical to TRBD1. V gave up 7 bases and J gave up 3 bases; unmatched junction bases: 14. Germline V gene lookup returns CDR1 LNHDA and CDR2 SQIVND (reference sequence). This CDR3 has 17 amino acids. The CDR3 nucleotides read TGTGCCAGTACCGGGGGAGGAGGGACAGGACGCTACAATGAGCAGTTCTTC. Protein: CASTGGGGTGRYNEQFF.

The chain links TRBV28 to TRBJ2-5, with 9 bases fitting TRBD1. The V and J ends lost 6 bases and 3 bases, in that order; junction bases with no gene match: 5. CDR3 length equals 14 residues. Germline lookup yields CDR1 MDHEN and CDR2 SYDVKM. The DNA for the CDR3 is TGTGCCAGCAGCTTACGGACAGGGGAAGAGACCCAGTACTTC. Its protein product is CASSLRTGEETQYF.

The rearrangement links TRBV7-8 to TRBJ2-1; D possibly corresponds to TRBD2 (5 bases). Germline V lookup: CDR1 SGHVS, CDR2 FQNEAQ. The CDR3 has 13 residues. Between the trimmed V and J ends, which lost 4 bases and 7 bases, there was a span of 11 bases. CDR3 sequence (DNA): TGTGCCAGCAGCTACACTAGTTTAAATGAGCAGTTCTTC. Protein: CASSYTSLNEQFF.

The chain joins TRBV4-1 to TRBJ2-1; 12 positions match TRBD1. Trimming cost V 2 bases and J 8 bases; bases outside gene matches: 4. CDR1 is MGHRA and CDR2 is YSYEKL in the germline V gene. The CDR3 is 15 amino acids. CDR3 amino acids: CASSQTGTGGDEQFF. CDR3 nucleotide sequence: TGCGCCAGCAGCCAAACCGGGACAGGGGGCGATGAGCAGTTCTTC.

The chain joins TRBV28 to TRBJ2-2; 8 bases match TRBD1. The CDR3 has 16 amino acids. V gave up 2 bases and J gave up 1 base; unmatched junction bases: 3. CDR1 and CDR2 (germline): MDHEN, SYDVKM. CDR3 sequence: CASSLTGTGNTGELFF. Written as DNA, the CDR3 is TGTGCCAGCAGTTTAACCGGGACAGGGAACACCGGGGAGCTGTTTTTT.

In its sample, this clone was seen a few times. The V gene is TRBV6-2 or TRBV6-3, the J gene TRBJ1-5, with D unresolved. This CDR3 has 17 amino acids. In germline, CDR1 is MNHEY, CDR2 SVGEGT. Trimming took off 6 bases at V and 0 bases at J, with 18 bases between the two ends. The CDR3 protein is CASSRAGISYSNQPQHF. Here the CDR3 DNA reads TGTGCCAGCAGCCGGGCAGGCATCTCTTATAGCAATCAGCCCCAGCATTTT.

This clone appeared once. CDR3 region: CASSEEGGYTF. CDR3 in DNA: TGTGCCAGCAGTGAAGAGGGTGGCTACACCTTC. This chain uses TRBV6-4 with TRBJ1-2; no definite D call. CDR1 and CDR2 from the germline V gene are MRHNA and SNTAGT. V was trimmed by 3 bases and J by 7 bases, leaving 6 bases between them. The CDR3 length is 11 residues.

This sequence joins TRBV14 and TRBJ1-5, with D unclear. V was clipped by 4 bases and J by 4 bases, with 8 bases between them. This CDR3 spans 13 amino acids. Germline values: CDR1 SGHDN, CDR2 FVKESK. The CDR3 DNA follows: TGTGCCAGCAGCCTCGACTGGAATCAGCCCCAGCATTTT. Translation: CASSLDWNQPQHF. Full variable domain (remainder filled in from reference TRBV14 and TRBJ1-5): EAGVTQFPSHSVIEKGQTVTLRCDPISGHDNLYWYRRVMGKEIKFLLHFVKESKQDESGMPNNRFLAERTGGTYSTLKVQPAELEDSGVYFCASSLDWNQPQHFGDGTRLSIL.

This clone appeared once. This chain connects TRBV4-2 to TRBJ2-4; 9 positions agree with TRBD2. The V gene's germline CDR1 is LGHNA and CDR2 YNFKEQ. Trimming took 3 bases from V and 14 from J; bases not matched to a gene: 20. This CDR3 is built from 17 residues. The CDR3 sequence: CASSHPTQAGGAPIKYF. CDR3 DNA: TGTGCCAGCAGCCATCCGACCCAGGCGGGAGGGGCCCCAATAAAGTACTTC.

The chain couples TRBV11-2 to TRBJ1-1; no clear D gene. The CDR3 loop spans 15 amino acids. The V gene's germline CDR1 is SGHAT and CDR2 FQNNGV. The V end was cut by 1 base, the J end by 1 base, with 10 bases between. The CDR3 DNA follows: TGTGCCAGCAGCTTAGCCCTCCTCAGGAACACTGAAGCTTTCTTT. Translating it yields CASSLALLRNTEAFF.

The chain carries TRBV10-3 and TRBJ1-6; D possibly corresponds to TRBD1 (6 bases). Germline CDR1 and CDR2: ENHRY and SYGVKD. The CDR3 has 14 amino acids. V lost 10 bases and J 0 bases, leaving 10 bases between the germline ends. The CDR3 sequence: CATRTDSYNSPLHF. CDR3 nucleotides: TGTGCCACTAGGACAGACTCCTATAATTCACCCCTCCACTTT.

The chain joins TRBV6-2 or TRBV6-3 to TRBJ2-7; 9 nucleotides align to TRBD2. In germline, CDR1 is MNHEY, CDR2 SVGEGT. The CDR3 is 14 amino acids. V was pared by 6 bases and J by 4 bases, with 7 bases of the junction left unmatched. This CDR3 reads CASSLSGGPYEQYF. The CDR3 coding sequence is TGTGCCAGCAGCCTTAGCGGGGGACCATACGAGCAGTACTTC.

The rearrangement links TRBV12-3 or TRBV12-4 to TRBJ2-1; perhaps TRBD2 as D (6 bases). The CDR3 is made up of 13 amino acids. The ends were cut back, 6 bases at V and 5 bases at J, with 11 bases in the middle. The CDR3 sequence: CASRRDFDNEQFF. DNA of the CDR3: TGTGCCAGCAGAAGGGACTTTGACAATGAGCAGTTCTTC.

The chain employs TRBV6-1 and TRBJ1-1; the match to TRBD1 covers 7 bases. J gave up 3 bases and V 3 bases, and 4 bases lay outside the gene matches. This CDR3 is built from 14 residues. Germline CDR1 is MNHNS and CDR2 is SASEGT. The CDR3, as DNA: TGTGCCAGCAGTGAGAGGGGACAGTACACTGAAGCTTTCTTT. This codes for CASSERGQYTEAFF.

This chain connects TRBV9 to TRBJ2-2; D is perhaps TRBD1 (6 bases). Germline V gives CDR1 SGDLS, CDR2 YYNGEE. The V gene lost 2 bases and the J gene lost 4 bases, with 21 bases spanning the gap. The CDR3 totals 18 residues. The CDR3 sequence: CASSVGPGDNSFTGELFF. The CDR3 DNA reads as TGTGCCAGCAGCGTGGGACCAGGGGACAACTCTTTCACCGGGGAGCTGTTTTTT.

This clone was seen a few times. The chain links TRBV7-8 to TRBJ2-2; TRBD2 agrees at 8 bases. Germline-derived CDR1 and CDR2 are SGHVS and FQNEAQ. CDR3 length: 15 residues. J was trimmed by 4 bases and V by 5 bases; bases with no gene match: 6. The DNA of the CDR3 is TGTGCCAGCAGCGTCGGACTAGCAGTCACCGGGGAGCTGTTTTTT. This encodes CASSVGLAVTGELFF.

The chain links TRBV7-2 to TRBJ2-5, with a weak D call TRBD1 (5 bases). Germline V gene lookup returns CDR1 SGHTA and CDR2 FQGNSA. This CDR3 spans 14 amino acids. V was shortened by 2 bases and J by 4 bases, with 11 bases between the two germline ends. CDR3: CASSLFQGGETQYF. The CDR3 coding sequence is TGTGCCAGCAGCTTATTCCAGGGTGGAGAGACCCAGTACTTC.

The chain joins TRBV6-2 or TRBV6-3 to TRBJ2-1; 10 bases fit TRBD2. This CDR3 is 14 amino acids long. CDR1 and CDR2 from the germline V gene are MNHEY and SVGEGT. V was pared by 5 bases and J by 15 bases, with 13 bases of the junction left unmatched. DNA for the CDR3: TGTGCCAGCAGTATCCCGGGACTAGCGATATCCGCGTTCTTC. It yields the protein CASSIPGLAISAFF.

About this clone itself: A junction end diverges from the germline sequence, so it may reflect a read error. This chain links TRBV7-7 with TRBJ2-3, with 12 positions matching TRBD1. This CDR3 is built from 16 residues. Germline CDR1 and CDR2: SSHAT and FNYEAQ (reference sequence). CDR3: CASSLGTGGLTDTQYF. CDR3 DNA: TGTGCTAGCAGCTTAGGGACAGGGGGCTTGACAGATACGCAGTATTTT.